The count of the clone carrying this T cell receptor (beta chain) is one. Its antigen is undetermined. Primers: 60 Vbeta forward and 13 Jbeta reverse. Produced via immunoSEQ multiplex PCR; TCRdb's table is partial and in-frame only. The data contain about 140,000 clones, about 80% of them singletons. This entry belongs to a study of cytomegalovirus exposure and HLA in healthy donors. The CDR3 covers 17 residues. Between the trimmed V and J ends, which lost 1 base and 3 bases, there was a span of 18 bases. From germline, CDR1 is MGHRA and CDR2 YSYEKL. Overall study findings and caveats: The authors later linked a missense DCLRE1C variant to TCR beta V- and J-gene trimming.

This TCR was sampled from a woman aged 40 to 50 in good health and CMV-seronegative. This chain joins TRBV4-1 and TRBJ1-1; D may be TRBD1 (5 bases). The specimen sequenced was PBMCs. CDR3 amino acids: CASSQAGGGMGYTEAFF. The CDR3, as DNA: TGCGCCAGCAGCCAAGCAGGTGGGGGGATGGGCTACACTGAAGCTTTCTTT.